One sample yielded the 2 T cell receptor beta chains listed below, sequenced in a study of T cell responses to AZD1222 COVID-19 vaccine. Measured with immunoSEQ multiplex PCR; TCRdb has only the in-frame clones, and not every one. Of 95,000 to 110,000 clones in the sample, under 95% were seen once. The specimen comprised peripheral blood, sampled on day 0 of AZD1222 vaccination. The origin of the receptors is an adult in good health.

This clone was found once. The V gene is TRBV5-8, the J gene TRBJ1-5; D call uncertain. This CDR3 is built from 12 residues. Per the germline V gene, CDR1 is SGHTS and CDR2 is YDEGEE. V lost 2 bases, J lost 4 bases, and 4 bases lay in between. The CDR3: CASSLGNQPQHF. The CDR3 coding sequence is TGTGCCAGCAGCTTAGGGAATCAGCCCCAGCATTTT. Combining the CDR3 with reference TRBV5-8 and TRBJ1-5 gives the whole variable domain EAGVTQSPTHLIKTRGQQATLRCSPISGHTSVYWYQQALGLGLQFLLWYDEGEERNRGNFPPRFSGRQFPNYSSELNVNALELEDSALYLCASSLGNQPQHFGDGTRLSIL.

This clone has only one observation. This chain links TRBV10-3 with TRBJ1-2; 12 positions agree with TRBD1. The CDR3 consists of 16 residues. The V and J ends lost 5 bases and 8 bases, in that order; junction bases with no gene match: 12. Germline CDR1 is ENHRY and CDR2 is SYGVKD. The DNA for the CDR3 is TGTGCCATCAGTTCGACACCGGGACAGGGGGCCGACGGCTACACCTTC. It is translated as CAISSTPGQGADGYTF.